These 19 T cell receptor beta chains originate from one sample sequenced in a study of blood T cell repertoires in COVID-19. Clones were sequenced by immunoSEQ multiplex PCR, and TCRdb holds only the in-frame ones, with some missing. The sample has around 130,000 clones; about four fifths are singletons. The sample comprised peripheral blood. All receptors derive from a human donor in a cohort sampled during active COVID-19.

The chain is built from TRBV7-6 and TRBJ2-7; 7 bases map to TRBD1. CDR3 length equals 13 residues. With 5 bases clipped from V and 6 bases from J, the junction kept 7 bases outside the gene matches. Germline lookup yields CDR1 SGHVS and CDR2 FNYEAQ. CDR3 nucleotide sequence: TGTGCCAGCAGCCCAGGACAGGCCTCCGAGCAGTACTTC. Translating gives CASSPGQASEQYF.

The gene calls are TRBV10-1 and TRBJ2-7; TRBD1 is a possible D gene (7 bases). Trimming left V 0 bases short and J 3 bases short, with 12 bases between. This CDR3 has 15 residues. CDR1 and CDR2 (germline): WNHNN, SYGVQD (reference sequence). The CDR3 loop reads CASSESEGARYEQYF. CDR3 bases: TGCGCCAGCAGTGAGTCGGAGGGGGCACGCTACGAGCAGTACTTC.

J is TRBJ2-2 and V is TRBV7-2, with unresolved D. Germline CDR1 SGHTA, CDR2 FQGNSA. This CDR3 has 13 amino acids. The V end was cut by 4 bases, the J end by 2 bases, with 5 bases between. This CDR3 is CASSSRNTGELFF. Written as DNA, the CDR3 is TGTGCCAGCAGCTCGCGAAACACCGGGGAGCTGTTTTTT.

This clone was seen just once. The chain couples TRBV6-5 to TRBJ2-7, with D maybe TRBD2 (5 bases). In germline, CDR1 is MNHEY, CDR2 SVGAGI. V lost 2 bases to trimming and J lost 4 bases, with 12 bases between them. The CDR3 runs 14 residues. CDR3 nucleotides: TGTGCCAGCAGTTACGACCCACGGACTTACGAGCAGTACTTC. This encodes CASSYDPRTYEQYF.

The chain is built from TRBV11-2 and TRBJ1-2, with D possibly matching TRBD1 (6 bases). The germline V gene encodes CDR1 SGHAT and CDR2 FQNNGV. Trimming stripped 3 bases from V and 1 base from J, with 18 bases between. There are 17 residues in the CDR3. CDR3 in amino acids: CASSFGDRPNLNYGYTF. In DNA form, the CDR3 reads TGTGCCAGCAGCTTCGGAGACAGGCCTAATCTTAACTATGGCTACACCTTC.

This chain connects TRBV19 to TRBJ1-5; D not certain. The V gene lost 3 bases and the J gene lost 5 bases, with 8 bases spanning the gap. CDR3 size: 13 residues. Germline V CDR1 and CDR2: LNHDA, SQIVND (reference sequence). DNA for the CDR3: TGTGCCAGTAGTATTGACAAAGATCAGCCCCAGCATTTT. This gives the protein CASSIDKDQPQHF.

The CDR3 reads CASSPGDINQPQHF. The CDR3 DNA sequence: TGTGCCAGCAGTCCAGGGGATATCAATCAGCCCCAGCATTTT. This chain joins TRBV6-5 and TRBJ1-5; maybe TRBD1 (6 bases). The CDR3 is made up of 14 amino acids. The V gene lost 5 bases and the J gene lost 3 bases, with 11 bases spanning the gap. Germline-derived CDR1 and CDR2 are MNHEY and SVGAGI.

This chain joins TRBV28 and TRBJ1-4; 11 bases are a match to TRBD1. This CDR3 spans 15 amino acids. The trim removed 6 bases at V and 7 bases at J, leaving 7 bases unmatched. From germline, CDR1 is MDHEN and CDR2 SYDVKM. The CDR3 bases are TGTGCCAGCAGCCACCCCGGGACAGGGGGTGAAAAACTGTTTTTT. Residues: CASSHPGTGGEKLFF. Complete variable domain (other parts from reference TRBV28 and TRBJ1-4): DVKVTQSSRYLVKRTGEKVFLECVQDMDHENMFWYRQDPGLGLRLIYFSYDVKMKEKGDIPEGYSVSREKKERFSLILESASTNQTSMYLCASSHPGTGGEKLFFGSGTQLSVL.

V usage is TRBV5-4 and J usage is TRBJ2-1; the match to TRBD2 covers 10 bases. CDR1 is SGHNT and CDR2 is YYREEE in the germline V gene (reference sequence). This CDR3 has 16 amino acids. Unmatched junction bases numbered 10, after V lost 0 bases and J lost 10 bases. CDR3 amino acids: CASSLVSGIAGGEQFF. In nucleotides, the CDR3 is TGTGCCAGCAGCTTGGTGTCTGGGATAGCGGGGGGCGAGCAGTTCTTC.

The chain employs TRBV29-1 and TRBJ1-1; 8 bases map to TRBD1. CDR1 is SQVTM, CDR2 ANQGSEA, per germline. The CDR3 covers 14 residues. The ends lost 7 bases at V and 5 bases at J; junction bases unmatched: 12. CDR3 nucleotide sequence: TGCAGCGGTGGTCCTCAGGGGGCGAGGACTGAAGCTTTCTTT. This encodes CSGGPQGARTEAFF.

The chain carries TRBV19 and TRBJ2-1, with a weak D call TRBD1 (5 bases). The length of the CDR3 is 18 residues. The V gene's germline CDR1 is LNHDA and CDR2 SQIVND (reference sequence). V was shortened by 5 bases and J by 1 base, with 21 bases between the two germline ends. DNA of the CDR3: TGTGCCAGTAGTCCCCAGCCGGCCAAGGGGTATTCCTACAATGAGCAGTTCTTC. It is translated as CASSPQPAKGYSYNEQFF.

The chain is built from TRBV18 and TRBJ2-7; 9 nucleotides match TRBD1. Germline V gene lookup returns CDR1 KGHSH and CDR2 LQKENI. V was clipped by 6 bases and J by 4 bases; unmatched bases: 10. This CDR3 spans 15 amino acids. DNA of the CDR3: TGTGCCAGCTCCCTCACCGGGACAGGGAAGTACGAGCAGTACTTC. Translation gives CASSLTGTGKYEQYF.

This clone was seen only a few times. The chain uses TRBV9 and TRBJ1-1, with D unclear. Trimming pared 1 base from V and 3 bases from J, leaving 7 bases between. The CDR3 extends over 13 amino acids. Germline V gene sequence: CDR1 SGDLS, CDR2 YYNGEE. The DNA of the CDR3 is TGTGCCAGCAGCGTAACCCGGGACACTGAAGCTTTCTTT. Protein product: CASSVTRDTEAFF.

The chain employs TRBV5-5 and TRBJ2-5; 7 bases align to TRBD2. V gave up 4 bases and J gave up 2 bases; unmatched junction bases: 11. In germline, CDR1 is SGHKS, CDR2 YYEKEE (reference sequence). This CDR3 has 16 amino acids. This CDR3 reads CASSRHTSDRQETQYF. CDR3 DNA: TGTGCCAGCAGCCGCCATACTAGCGACAGACAAGAGACCCAGTACTTC. The whole variable domain, remainder taken from reference TRBV5-5 and TRBJ2-5, is DAGVTQSPTHLIKTRGQQVTLRCSPISGHKSVSWYQQVLGQGPQFIFQYYEKEERGRGNFPDRFSARQFPNYSSELNVNALLLGDSALYLCASSRHTSDRQETQYFGPGTRLLVL.

The chain is built from TRBV29-1 and TRBJ2-7; 7 bases are shared with TRBD2. The V gene's germline CDR1 is SQVTM and CDR2 ANQGSEA. With V trimmed by 5 bases and J by 6 bases, 7 bases remained unmatched. The CDR3 length is 12 residues. The CDR3 DNA follows: TGCAGCGTTATGCCTTCGGGAGGCGAGCAGTACTTC. This gives the protein CSVMPSGGEQYF.

The chain employs TRBV5-6 and TRBJ1-1, with D possibly TRBD1 on 5 matching bases. This CDR3 region has 12 residues. The germline gives CDR1 SGHDT, CDR2 YYEEEE. Trimming removed 2 bases from V and 8 bases from J, with 10 bases in between. The CDR3: CASSFVGREAFF. The CDR3 DNA sequence: TGTGCCAGCAGCTTTGTGGGGCGCGAAGCTTTCTTT.

J is TRBJ2-2 and V is TRBV11-2, with 10 bases that match TRBD1. The length of the CDR3 is 17 residues. The ends lost 6 bases at V and 4 bases at J; junction bases unmatched: 11. Germline V gene data show CDR1 as SGHAT and CDR2 as FQNNGV. The CDR3, as DNA: TGTGCCAGCAGTCCTCTCGACAGGGGGCGGGTCACCGGGGAGCTGTTTTTT. It codes for CASSPLDRGRVTGELFF.

This chain uses TRBV6-5 with TRBJ2-1; 9 bases line up with TRBD2. The ends lost 8 bases at V and 8 bases at J; junction bases unmatched: 13. Germline CDR1 is MNHEY and CDR2 is SVGAGI. The length of the CDR3 is 15 residues. CDR3: CASHRGKRGVDEQFF. The DNA of the CDR3 is TGTGCCAGCCATCGTGGAAAGCGGGGGGTGGATGAGCAGTTCTTC.

V and J are TRBV11-3 and TRBJ1-1, with D unclear. The CDR3 runs 13 residues. V was trimmed by 3 bases and J by 3 bases, leaving 8 bases between them. Germline V gene sequence: CDR1 SGHNT, CDR2 YENEEA. CDR3 nucleotide sequence: TGTGCCAGCAGCTTCAGGAGGCACACTGAAGCTTTCTTT. Translating it yields CASSFRRHTEAFF.